Each of the 23 T cell receptor beta chains below was sequenced from the same sample in a study of PD-1 blockade in classical Hodgkin lymphoma. Each patient experienced a relapse that followed autologous stem cell transplantation, and brentuximab vedotin exposure varied. The repertoire was sequenced with immunoSEQ multiplex PCR; TCRdb's copy has only in-frame clones and lacks some. The sample consists of around 99,000 clones, 80% to 90% of them appearing once. Specimen: peripheral blood mononuclear cells (PBMCs), collected before the second cycle of nivolumab. Receptors originate from a human donor with classical Hodgkin lymphoma.

The chain has TRBV5-1 and TRBJ1-1; D possibly corresponds to TRBD1 (5 bases). The V gene lost 2 bases and the J gene lost 5 bases, with 13 bases spanning the gap. The CDR3 has 14 residues. Germline V CDR1 and CDR2: SGHRS, YFSETQ. CDR3 DNA: TGCGCCAGCAGCTTAGGGCAGGGTCGAACTGAAGCTTTCTTT. It yields the protein CASSLGQGRTEAFF. Based on the CDR3 plus reference TRBV5-1 and TRBJ1-1, the full variable domain is KAGVTQTPRYLIKTRGQQVTLSCSPISGHRSVSWYQQTPGQGLQFLFEYFSETQRNKGNFPGRFSGRQFSNSRSEMNVSTLELGDSALYLCASSLGQGRTEAFFGQGTRLTVV.

The genes are TRBV7-9 and TRBJ1-1; a possible D gene is TRBD1 (6 bases). The CDR3 has 16 residues. V lost 2 bases to trimming and J lost 1 base, with 14 bases between them. From germline, CDR1 is SEHNR and CDR2 FQNEAQ (reference sequence). The CDR3 coding sequence is TGTGCCAGCAGCTTAAGGGGGGCGAGTAGGAACACTGAAGCTTTCTTT. Translated: CASSLRGASRNTEAFF.

This clone came up once. The CDR3 here is CASRGTSGPGYEQFF. CDR3 DNA: TGTGCCAGTAGAGGGACTAGCGGGCCAGGCTATGAGCAGTTCTTC. The chain joins TRBV19 to TRBJ2-1, with 12 bases identical to TRBD2. J lost 8 bases, V lost 6 bases, and 8 bases had no gene match. Germline V gives CDR1 LNHDA, CDR2 SQIVND (reference sequence). The CDR3 is 15 amino acids.

V usage is TRBV11-2 and J usage is TRBJ2-1; D is perhaps TRBD1 (6 bases). The germline gives CDR1 SGHAT, CDR2 FQNNGV. The CDR3 contains 14 residues. Trimming stripped 1 base from V and 9 bases from J, with 13 bases between. The CDR3 loop is CASSLGSVGAEQFF. The CDR3 DNA sequence: TGTGCCAGCAGCTTAGGGTCAGTGGGGGCTGAGCAGTTCTTC.

The V gene is TRBV19, the J gene TRBJ2-7, with D perhaps given as TRBD1 or TRBD2 (5 bases each). This CDR3 spans 18 amino acids. The V and J ends lost 2 bases and 1 base respectively, with 21 bases between them. Looked up from germline, CDR1 is LNHDA and CDR2 is SQIVND (reference sequence). The CDR3 nucleotides read TGTGCCAGTAGTATACCTTTTGGACTGGGGACGGGATCCTACGAGCAGTACTTC. Protein sequence: CASSIPFGLGTGSYEQYF.

Comments on this clone: With only one base between it and a far larger clone, this is likely a read error. The rearrangement links TRBV11-3 to TRBJ2-5, with unresolved D. V lost 5 bases and J 0 bases, leaving 4 bases between the germline ends. The CDR3 runs to 12 residues. Germline CDR1 is SGHNT and CDR2 is YENEEA. The CDR3 DNA is TGTGCCAGCAGCGGGGACCAAGAGACCCAGTACTTC. This translates into CASSGDQETQYF.

The genes are TRBV10-3 and TRBJ1-1, with TRBD1 as a possible D gene (5 bases). V lost 7 bases and J lost 2, with 11 bases in between. CDR1 ENHRY and CDR2 SYGVKD come from the germline V gene. The CDR3 extends over 13 amino acids. CDR3 bases: TGTGCCATCACCCCGACAGAAAACACTGAAGCTTTCTTT. Its translation: CAITPTENTEAFF.

CDR3 sequence (DNA): TGTGCCAGCTCGGATCTCTTGGAGCAGTTCTTC. Protein sequence: CASSDLLEQFF. The chain couples TRBV18 to TRBJ2-1; no clear D gene. The CDR3 length is 11 residues. Trimming pared 6 bases from V and 10 bases from J, leaving 10 bases between. Germline V lookup: CDR1 KGHSH, CDR2 LQKENI.

This chain connects TRBV28 to TRBJ2-3; D is possibly TRBD2 (5 bases). The V end was cut by 5 bases, the J end by 3 bases, with 12 bases between. The germline V gene encodes CDR1 MDHEN and CDR2 SYDVKM. This CDR3 comprises 14 residues. In nucleotides, the CDR3 is TGTGCCAGCAGTCTTCGGGGATCGACAGATACGCAGTATTTT. It translates to CASSLRGSTDTQYF.

In this sample, this clone turned up once. This rearrangement joins TRBV10-1 to TRBJ2-1, with TRBD1 identical over 7 bases. This CDR3 is 15 amino acids long. V gave up 10 bases and J gave up 1 base; unmatched junction bases: 10. In germline, CDR1 is WNHNN, CDR2 SYGVQD (reference sequence). CDR3 DNA: TGCGCCACCCTGACAGGGTTTGAATCCTACAATGAGCAGTTCTTC. It yields the protein CATLTGFESYNEQFF.

The chain uses TRBV20-1 and TRBJ2-5; no definite D call. Germline values: CDR1 DFQATT, CDR2 SNEGSKA (reference sequence). CDR3 length: 10 residues. Between the trimmed V and J ends, which lost 5 bases and 5 bases, there was a span of 6 bases. The CDR3 spells CSAGLETQYF. The DNA for the CDR3 is TGCAGTGCTGGGCTGGAGACCCAGTACTTC.

J is TRBJ2-7 and V is TRBV30, with 8 bases aligning to TRBD1. V gave up 2 bases and J gave up 6 bases; unmatched junction bases: 9. The germline CDR1 and CDR2 sequences are GTSNPN and SVGIG (reference sequence). The CDR3 has 14 amino acids. The CDR3 region has the DNA TGTGCCTGGAGTTCGACAGGGGATGGAGGCGAGCAGTACTTC. Translated: CAWSSTGDGGEQYF.

The chain carries TRBV11-2 and TRBJ2-1; D assignment may be TRBD1 or TRBD2 (6 bases each). The CDR3 is 17 amino acids. The germline CDR1 and CDR2 sequences are SGHAT and FQNNGV. Trimming removed 5 bases at V and 0 bases at J, with 17 bases between. The DNA of the CDR3 is TGTGCCAGCAGCCACCTCGTAGCGGACAGCTCCTACAATGAGCAGTTCTTC. Amino acids: CASSHLVADSSYNEQFF. Based on the CDR3 plus reference TRBV11-2 and TRBJ2-1, the full variable domain is EAGVAQSPRYKIIEKRQSVAFWCNPISGHATLYWYQQILGQGPKLLIQFQNNGVVDDSQLPKDRFSAERLKGVDSTLKIQPAKLEDSAVYLCASSHLVADSSYNEQFFGPGTRLTVL.

The chain links TRBV9 to TRBJ2-1; 7 nucleotides align to TRBD1. This CDR3 region has 16 residues. Germline V lookup: CDR1 SGDLS, CDR2 YYNGEE. With V trimmed by 2 bases and J by 0 bases, 5 bases remained unmatched. CDR3 amino acids: CASSVGRDSSYNEQFF. The CDR3 DNA reads as TGTGCCAGCAGCGTTGGTCGGGACAGCTCCTACAATGAGCAGTTCTTC.

This clone occurred a few times. The J gene is TRBJ1-2, the V gene TRBV10-3; D remains unclear. V was shortened by 4 bases and J by 3 bases, with 6 bases between the two germline ends. The length of the CDR3 is 12 residues. CDR1 and CDR2 from the germline V gene are ENHRY and SYGVKD. The CDR3 here is CAISAVDYGYTF. In DNA, the CDR3 is TGTGCCATCAGTGCAGTCGACTATGGCTACACCTTC.

The chain recombines TRBV10-3 with TRBJ1-2; D is undetermined. Germline CDR1 and CDR2: ENHRY and SYGVKD. V was pared by 0 bases and J by 10 bases, with 12 bases between. CDR3 length: 13 amino acids. The CDR3 loop is CAISESGKQTYTF. CDR3 sequence (DNA): TGTGCCATCAGTGAGTCGGGTAAACAGACCTACACCTTC.

This clone was observed a handful of times. At one end, the junction sequence differs from germline, possibly due to a read error. This chain uses TRBV5-8 with TRBJ2-2; the D gene is possibly TRBD1 (5 bases). This CDR3 has 17 residues. Per germline, CDR1 SGHTS and CDR2 YDEGEE. CDR3 sequence (DNA): TGCGCCAGCAGCCAAGACCGGGCCCATCCGGTGGGGCGGGAGCTGTTTTTT. Encoded protein: CASSQDRAHPVGRELFF.

This rearrangement joins TRBV2 to TRBJ1-3; D may be TRBD1 (5 bases). CDR3 length: 13 amino acids. V lost 11 bases and J 0 bases, leaving 11 bases between the germline ends. From germline, CDR1 is SNHLY and CDR2 FYNNEI. The CDR3 coding sequence is TGTGCCCAGGGCGTCCACTCTGGAAACACCATATATTTT. It yields the protein CAQGVHSGNTIYF.

This clone was counted a few times. The V call is TRBV7-2, the J call TRBJ1-2, with D uncertain. Germline V gene data show CDR1 as SGHTA and CDR2 as FQGNSA. This CDR3 is built from 16 residues. The V end lost 1 base, the J end lost 4 bases, and 16 bases lay between the germline ends. CDR3 nucleotides: TGTGCCAGCAGCTTAGGTGGCTTGGGAGCTACCTATGGCTACACCTTC. This sequence encodes CASSLGGLGATYGYTF.

The chain is built from TRBV11-3 and TRBJ2-3, with TRBD2 as a possible D gene (7 bases). The CDR3 has 15 amino acids. Germline lookup yields CDR1 SGHNT and CDR2 YENEEA. Trimming shortened V by 5 bases and J by 3 bases, and 15 bases separated the two germline ends. The CDR3 bases are TGTGCCAGCAGCCCCCCCGAGGGGGGGACAGATACGCAGTATTTT. The encoded protein is CASSPPEGGTDTQYF.

The chain joins TRBV4-3 to TRBJ2-1; TRBD2 aligns across 9 bases. The germline V gene encodes CDR1 LGHNA and CDR2 YSLEER. V shed 4 bases, J shed 3 bases, and the junction held 4 bases outside the gene matches. The CDR3 has 15 amino acids. CDR3 region: CASSPDSGSYNEQFF. In DNA, the CDR3 is TGCGCCAGCAGCCCTGATAGCGGGAGCTACAATGAGCAGTTCTTC.

The rearrangement uses TRBV10-3 and TRBJ2-7, with TRBD1 matching over 10 bases. CDR3 length: 14 amino acids. Germline trimming cut 5 bases from V and 4 bases from J; bases unmatched to any gene: 5. Germline CDR1 is ENHRY and CDR2 is SYGVKD. The CDR3, as DNA: TGTGCCATCAGTCCGGGACAGGGGACATACGAGCAGTACTTC. It translates to CAISPGQGTYEQYF.

This chain uses TRBV7-8 with TRBJ2-7; 8 bases are shared with TRBD1. CDR1 SGHVS and CDR2 FQNEAQ come from the germline V gene. The CDR3 spans 16 residues. V gave up 0 bases and J gave up 1 base; unmatched junction bases: 5. The CDR3 DNA sequence: TGTGCCAGCAGCTTAGCCCCCCGGACAGGGTCCTACGAGCAGTACTTC. It translates to CASSLAPRTGSYEQYF.